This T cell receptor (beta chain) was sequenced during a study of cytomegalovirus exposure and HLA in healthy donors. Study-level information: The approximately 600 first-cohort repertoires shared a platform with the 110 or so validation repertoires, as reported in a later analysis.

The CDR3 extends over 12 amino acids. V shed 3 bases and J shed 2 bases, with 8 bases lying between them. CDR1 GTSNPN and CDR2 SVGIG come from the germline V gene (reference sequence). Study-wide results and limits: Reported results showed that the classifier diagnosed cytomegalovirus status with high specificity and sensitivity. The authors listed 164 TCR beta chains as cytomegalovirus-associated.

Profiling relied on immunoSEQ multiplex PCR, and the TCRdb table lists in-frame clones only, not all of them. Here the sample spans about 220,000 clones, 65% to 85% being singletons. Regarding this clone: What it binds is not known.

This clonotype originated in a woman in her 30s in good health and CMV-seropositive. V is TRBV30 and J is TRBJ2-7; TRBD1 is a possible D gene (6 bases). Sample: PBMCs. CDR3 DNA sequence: TGTGCCTGGAGGGACAGAACCTACGAGCAGTACTTC. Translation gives CAWRDRTYEQYF.